This record covers a single T cell receptor (beta chain). The target antigen is unknown. The data were obtained in a study of siplizumab effects on memory and regulatory T cells. Study observations and caveats: Naive or memory phenotype assignment was not possible for roughly 75-97% of proliferating CD4+ or CD8+ clones.

TCRdb keeps only in-frame clones here, not all; method: immunoSEQ multiplex PCR. The repertoire holds about 46,000 clones, with about 93% as singletons. The sequenced sample was CD8+ T cells sorted from blood. The source is a human donor in good health.

Written as DNA, the CDR3 is TGTGCCAGCAGTTCGAGACAGGGGGCTGCCGGGGAGCTGTTTTTT. Translating it yields CASSSRQGAAGELFF. The rearrangement uses TRBV6-5 and TRBJ2-2; 10 bases fit TRBD1. The germline CDR1 and CDR2 sequences are MNHEY and SVGAGI. After removal of 4 bases from V and 6 bases from J, the junction contained 5 bases not matched to a gene. This CDR3 comprises 15 residues.